These T cell receptor beta chains were read from a single sample in a study of shared clonotypes between healthy human individuals. TCRdb keeps only in-frame clones here, not all; method: immunoSEQ multiplex PCR. The sample includes approximately 2.5 million clones, approximately 93% of them seen just once. Sequencing input: naive CD4+ T cells from PBMCs. The receptors were sampled from a man younger than 35 in good health. Some clones in this sample may be carry-over from other donors' samples. The CDR3 runs from the conserved cysteine through the conserved F or W. The order of the fields is V gene, J gene, clone size, D gene, CDR3 DNA, CDR3 protein. D genes are given only for firm matches. Size values are once, few and many counts, or a class for expanded clones, and some rows have none.

>TRBV15|TRBJ1-2|NA|NA
TGTGCCACCAGATCGGACCCGACCCCTGGCTACACCTTC
CATRSDPTPGYTF
>TRBV5-1|TRBJ1-3|NA|NA
TGCGCCAGCAGCCCTGGGGGAGGAACGAACACCATATATTTT
CASSPGGGTNTIYF
>TRBV30|TRBJ2-3|NA|TRBD2
TGTGCCTGGGGGACTAGCGGCACAGATACGCAGTATTTT
CAWGTSGTDTQYF
>TRBV5-1|TRBJ2-1|NA|NA
TGCGCCAGCAGCCTCCCCACTAATGAGCAGTTCTTC
CASSLPTNEQFF
>TRBV6-5|TRBJ1-5|NA|NA
TGTGCCAGCAGTTACGGGAGGACCGTGGGGCCCCAGCATTTT
CASSYGRTVGPQHF
>TRBV7-6|TRBJ1-2|NA|NA
TGTGCCAGCAGCGACAGTACTGAATCTCGAAAGTATGGCTACACCTTC
CASSDSTESRKYGYTF
>TRBV25-1|TRBJ2-3|NA|NA
TGTGCCAGCAGTGGAATAGCGGCTAGCACAGATACGCAGTATTTT
CASSGIAASTDTQYF
>TRBV28|TRBJ2-5|NA|TRBD1
TGTGCCAGCAGCGGGGACAGGGCCCAAGAGACCCAGTACTTC
CASSGDRAQETQYF
>TRBV5-1|TRBJ2-2|NA|TRBD2
TGCGCCAGCAGCTTGCCCCTAGCGGGAAGCACCGGGGAGCTGTTTTTT
CASSLPLAGSTGELFF
>TRBV7-9|TRBJ1-3|NA|NA
TGTGCCAGCAGCCCGAAAGGGAGAATACGCGAACCCTCTGGAAACACCATATATTTT
CASSPKGRIREPSGNTIYF
>TRBV27|TRBJ2-1|NA|NA
TGTGCCAGCAGTTCCGCAGGGGCGGGAGAAGCCCATGAGCAGTTCTTC
CASSSAGAGEAHEQFF
>TRBV28|TRBJ2-3|NA|NA
TGTGCCAGCAGCCCAGTGGTAGATACGCAGTATTTT
CASSPVVDTQYF
>TRBV5-6|TRBJ2-7|NA|TRBD1
TGTGCCAGCACCTACCTAGGGGACAGGGAGGACTACGAGCAGTACTTC
CASTYLGDREDYEQYF
>TRBV2|TRBJ2-7|NA|NA
TGTGCCAGCACGGAGCTCAGGAGCTCCTACGAGCAGTACTTC
CASTELRSSYEQYF
>TRBV7-9|TRBJ2-1|once|NA
TGTGCCAGCAGCTTATTCCTGGGTGAGCAGTTCTTC
CASSLFLGEQFF
>TRBV5-4|TRBJ2-5|NA|TRBD2
TGTGCCAGCAGCTTGAACCATCGCGGGAGGGCCGTAGAGACCCAGTACTTC
CASSLNHRGRAVETQYF
>TRBV7-3|TRBJ2-3|NA|NA
TGTGCCAGCAGCATCACGTCCACAGATACGCAGTATTTT
CASSITSTDTQYF
>TRBV18|TRBJ2-7|NA|NA
TGTGCCAGCTCACGGGGGGGGCTGTTCAGCTCCTACGAGCAGTACTTC
CASSRGGLFSSYEQYF
>TRBV15|TRBJ2-1|NA|NA
TGTGCCACCAGCAGAGACAGGGACTACAATGAGCAGTTCTTC
CATSRDRDYNEQFF
>TRBV7-9|TRBJ2-3|NA|TRBD1
TGTGCCAGCAGCTTTGACAGGGGGACAGATACGCAGTATTTT
CASSFDRGTDTQYF
>TRBV9|TRBJ1-1|NA|NA
TGTGCCAGCAGCGCCGCCTGGGGGGGCGGCACTGAAGCTTTCTTT
CASSAAWGGGTEAFF
>TRBV10-3|TRBJ1-1|NA|NA
TGTGCCATCCAAAAGGGGGGGCTGGGGACTGAAGCTTTCTTT
CAIQKGGLGTEAFF
>TRBV5-1|TRBJ2-7|NA|TRBD2
TGCGCCAGCAGCTTACTTAACCCGGGACTAGCGGGCCAATACGAGCAGTACTTC
CASSLLNPGLAGQYEQYF
>TRBV28|TRBJ2-1|NA|TRBD2
TGTGCCAGCAGTTTGGGGTTGCTAGCGGGATCCTACAATGAGCAGTTCTTC
CASSLGLLAGSYNEQFF
>TRBV29-1|TRBJ2-3|NA|NA
TGCAGCGTGTGGGAGTTCACTAGCACAGATACGCAGTATTTT
CSVWEFTSTDTQYF
>TRBV7-2|TRBJ2-2|NA|TRBD2
TGTGCCAGCAGCTTATTAGCGGGAGCCACCGGGGAGCTGTTTTTT
CASSLLAGATGELFF
>TRBV5-1|TRBJ1-2|NA|NA
TGCGCCAGCAGCTTGGGGGGGCTAGTGACGGATAACTATGGCTACACCTTC
CASSLGGLVTDNYGYTF
>TRBV7-2|TRBJ2-7|NA|NA
TGTGCCAGCAGCTTAGATGGATTCGGCGAGCAGTACTTC
CASSLDGFGEQYF
>TRBV30|TRBJ2-7|NA|NA
TGTGCCTGGAGTGTTTTGGTAGAGCAGTACTTC
CAWSVLVEQYF
>TRBV5-1|TRBJ2-5|once|NA
TGCGCCAGCAGCTTGGGGGCAGGGTCGGGTCATAGGGAGACCCAGTACTTC
CASSLGAGSGHRETQYF
>TRBV5-1|TRBJ1-1|NA|NA
TGCGCCAGCAGCTTGGCGGGCAGGGGAAACACTGAAGCTTTCTTT
CASSLAGRGNTEAFF
>TRBV5-6|TRBJ2-7|NA|NA
TGTGCCAGCCCCCGGGCCAGGAGCTCCTACGAGCAGTACTTC
CASPRARSSYEQYF
>TRBV7-3|TRBJ2-1|NA|NA
TGTGCCAGCAGCCCCTGGGGGACCAACAATGAGCAGTTCTTC
CASSPWGTNNEQFF
>TRBV14|TRBJ2-7|NA|TRBD2
TGTGCCAGCAGCCCCCCGGGACTAGCGGGGTTCTACGAGCAGTACTTC
CASSPPGLAGFYEQYF
>TRBV28|TRBJ1-3|NA|NA
TGTGCCATTGACGGTACTGGAAACACCATATATTTT
CAIDGTGNTIYF
>TRBV10-3|TRBJ2-3|NA|NA
TGTGCCATCAGTAAGCGAGACTTCACAGATACGCAGTATTTT
CAISKRDFTDTQYF
>TRBV7-9|TRBJ1-2|few|NA
TGTGCCAGCAGCCGGAGGACTGGAGTGATGGGCTACACCTTC
CASSRRTGVMGYTF
>TRBV7-2|TRBJ2-5|NA|NA
TGTGCCAGCAGCCCAAGGGGGGACTACCAAGAGACCCAGTACTTC
CASSPRGDYQETQYF
>TRBV7-9|TRBJ1-2|once|NA
TGTGCCAGCAGCTTAGCCCGGGGGCCCCCAAACTATGGCTACACCTTC
CASSLARGPPNYGYTF
>TRBV2|TRBJ1-1|NA|TRBD1
TGTGCCAGCAGAGGGGACAGGTACACTGAAGCTTTCTTT
CASRGDRYTEAFF
>TRBV7-9|TRBJ1-3|NA|TRBD1
TGTGCCAGCAGAGCCGGGACAGCCTCTGGAAACACCATATATTTT
CASRAGTASGNTIYF
>TRBV4-2|TRBJ2-4|NA|NA
TGTGCCAGCAGCCAAGATCGACGGAACATTCAGTACTTC
CASSQDRRNIQYF
>TRBV27|TRBJ2-7|NA|NA
TGTGCCAGCAGTTTATCCGCAGGGGTGAACTACGAGCAGTACTTC
CASSLSAGVNYEQYF
>TRBV6-1|TRBJ2-7|NA|TRBD1
TGTGCCAGCAGCACAGGGGAAATCGGCGAGCAGTACTTC
CASSTGEIGEQYF
>TRBV4-1|TRBJ2-3|NA|NA
TGCGCCAGCAGCCAAGATCACGGCACAGATACGCAGTATTTT
CASSQDHGTDTQYF
>TRBV7-6|TRBJ2-1|NA|NA
TGTGCCAGCAGCTCAGCCCAGTACAATGAGCAGTTCTTC
CASSSAQYNEQFF
>TRBV25-1|TRBJ1-1|NA|NA
TGTGCCAGCATTAGAGCAGGGTACGGCACTGAAGCTTTCTTT
CASIRAGYGTEAFF
>TRBV27|TRBJ2-3|NA|NA
TGTGCCAGCAGTTTAAGAACGTCAGATACGCAGTATTTT
CASSLRTSDTQYF
>TRBV7-2|TRBJ1-1|NA|NA
TGTGCCAGCAGCTTGATTGGGAAGAACACTGAAGCTTTCTTT
CASSLIGKNTEAFF
>TRBV7-3|TRBJ2-2|NA|TRBD2
TGTGCCAGCAGCTTCACTAGCGGGGCGAACACCGGGGAGCTGTTTTTT
CASSFTSGANTGELFF
>TRBV7-6|TRBJ2-7|NA|TRBD2
TGTGCCAGCAGCAAGGGACTAGCGGGAGGGTCGAGCTCCTACGAGCAGTACTTC
CASSKGLAGGSSSYEQYF
>TRBV27|TRBJ1-6|once|TRBD1
TGTGCCAGCAGTCCCAGGGACAGCTCACCCCTCCACTTT
CASSPRDSSPLHF
>TRBV27|TRBJ1-2|NA|NA
TGTGCCAGCAGTTCCGCCGGGCGAAAGGGTGGCTACACCTTC
CASSSAGRKGGYTF
>TRBV2|TRBJ1-4|NA|NA
TGTGCCAGCAGTGACGGGGGGCTAAGTGAAAAACTGTTTTTT
CASSDGGLSEKLFF
>TRBV2|TRBJ2-2|NA|TRBD2
TGTGCCAGCAGGTCTAGCGGCGGTCCCGGGGAGCTGTTTTTT
CASRSSGGPGELFF
>TRBV7-3|TRBJ2-1|once|NA
TGTGCCAGCAGCTTAACTGGGAACCCCTACAATGAGCAGTTCTTC
CASSLTGNPYNEQFF